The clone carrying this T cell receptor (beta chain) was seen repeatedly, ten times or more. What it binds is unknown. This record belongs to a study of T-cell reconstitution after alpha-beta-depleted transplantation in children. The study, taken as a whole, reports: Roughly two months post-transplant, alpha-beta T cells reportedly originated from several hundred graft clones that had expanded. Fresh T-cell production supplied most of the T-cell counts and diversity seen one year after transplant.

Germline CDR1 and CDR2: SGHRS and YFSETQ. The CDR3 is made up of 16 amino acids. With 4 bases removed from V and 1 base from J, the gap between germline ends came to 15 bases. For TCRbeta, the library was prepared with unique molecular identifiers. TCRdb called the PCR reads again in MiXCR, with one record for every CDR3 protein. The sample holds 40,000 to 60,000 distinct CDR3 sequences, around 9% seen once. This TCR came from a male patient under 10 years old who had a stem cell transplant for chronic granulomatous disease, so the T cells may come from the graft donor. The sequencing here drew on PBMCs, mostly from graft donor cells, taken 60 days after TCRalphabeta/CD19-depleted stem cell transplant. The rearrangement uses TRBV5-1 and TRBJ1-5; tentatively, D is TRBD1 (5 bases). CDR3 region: CASSPRDGKSNQPQHF. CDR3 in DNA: TGCGCCAGCAGCCCCCGGGACGGGAAAAGCAATCAGCCCCAGCATTTT. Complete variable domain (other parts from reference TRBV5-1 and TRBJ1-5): KAGVTQTPRYLIKTRGQQVTLSCSPISGHRSVSWYQQTPGQGLQFLFEYFSETQRNKGNFPGRFSGRQFSNSRSEMNVSTLELGDSALYLCASSPRDGKSNQPQHFGDGTRLSIL.